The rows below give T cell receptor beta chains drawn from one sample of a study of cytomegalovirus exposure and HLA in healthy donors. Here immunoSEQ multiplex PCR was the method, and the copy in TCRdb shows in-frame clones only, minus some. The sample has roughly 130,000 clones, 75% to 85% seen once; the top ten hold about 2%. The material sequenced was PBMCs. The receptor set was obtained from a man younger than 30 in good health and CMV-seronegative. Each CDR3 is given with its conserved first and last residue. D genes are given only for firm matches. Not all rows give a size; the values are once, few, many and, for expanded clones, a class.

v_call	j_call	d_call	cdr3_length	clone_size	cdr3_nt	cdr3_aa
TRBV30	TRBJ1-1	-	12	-	TGTGCCTGGAGTTTGACCACAGGGGAAGCTTTCTTT	CAWSLTTGEAFF
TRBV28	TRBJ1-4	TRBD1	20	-	TGTGCCAGCAGTATCTTTTCGATTCCGGGACAGGTGCAGTATGGTGAAAAACTGTTTTTT	CASSIFSIPGQVQYGEKLFF
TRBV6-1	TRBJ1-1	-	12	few	TGTGCCAGCAGTGAATTTGCGGGGGAAGCTTTCTTT	CASSEFAGEAFF
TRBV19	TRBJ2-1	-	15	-	TGTGCCAGTAGTACCGGGGGGGCAGGGGGTGATGAGCAGTTCTTC	CASSTGGAGGDEQFF
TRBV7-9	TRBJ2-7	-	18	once	TGTGCCAGCAGCTTTGGTATATCGCGGGGCTGGATCCCTGGTGAGCAGTACTTC	CASSFGISRGWIPGEQYF
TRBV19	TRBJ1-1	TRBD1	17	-	TGTGCCAGTAGTATAGATCGGACAGGGTCTCGGAACACTGAAGCTTTCTTT	CASSIDRTGSRNTEAFF
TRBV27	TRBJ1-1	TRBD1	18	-	TGTGCCAGCAGTTTAATAGTGAGACAGGGGGCCGAATCTTGCGAAGCTTTCTTT	CASSLIVRQGAESCEAFF
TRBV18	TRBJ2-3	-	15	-	TGTGCCATGCATAAGAATTTAGCTAGCACAGATACGCAGTATTTT	CAMHKNLASTDTQYF
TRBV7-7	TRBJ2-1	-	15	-	TGTGCCAGCAGCTTTCCAGGGGAGGGGAAGGATGAGCAGTTCTTC	CASSFPGEGKDEQFF
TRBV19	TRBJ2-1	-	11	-	TGTGCCAGTAGTACCAACAATGAGCAGTTCTTC	CASSTNNEQFF
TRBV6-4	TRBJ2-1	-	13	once	TGTGCCAGCAGTGACCGACTAGGAGGGGAGCAGTTCTTC	CASSDRLGGEQFF
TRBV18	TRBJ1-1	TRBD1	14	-	TGTGCCAGCTCAGCCGGGACAGCGGACACTGAAGCTTTCTTT	CASSAGTADTEAFF
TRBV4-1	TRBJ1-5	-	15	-	TGCGCCAGCAGCCCCCCCGGGGGGGGCAATCAGCCCCAGCATTTT	CASSPPGGGNQPQHF
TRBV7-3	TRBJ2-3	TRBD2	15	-	TGTGCCAGCAGCTTAGGGGGGGTGGGCACAGATACGCAGTATTTT	CASSLGGVGTDTQYF
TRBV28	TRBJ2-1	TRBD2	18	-	TGTGCCAGCAGTTTACCCACCCTAGCGGGAGACTCCTACAATGAGCAGTTCTTC	CASSLPTLAGDSYNEQFF
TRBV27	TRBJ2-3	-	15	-	TGTGCCAGCAGTTATGTACTAGGTAACACAGATACGCAGTATTTT	CASSYVLGNTDTQYF
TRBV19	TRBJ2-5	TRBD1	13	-	TGTGCTACCCAAGACAGGGCAGCAGAGACCCAGTACTTC	CATQDRAAETQYF
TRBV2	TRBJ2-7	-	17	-	TGTGCCAGCAGTGAAGCGTATTACTTGACCCCCGGGTACGAGCAGTACTTC	CASSEAYYLTPGYEQYF
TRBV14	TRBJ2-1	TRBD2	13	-	TGTGCCAGCAGCCGTAGCGGGAACAATGAGCAGTTCTTC	CASSRSGNNEQFF
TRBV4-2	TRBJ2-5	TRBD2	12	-	TGTGCCAGCAGCCCGGGGGGAGAGACCCAGTACTTC	CASSPGGETQYF
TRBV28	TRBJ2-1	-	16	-	TGTGCCAGCAGTGCGTACAAAGGGGCCTCCTACAATGAGCAGTTCTTC	CASSAYKGASYNEQFF
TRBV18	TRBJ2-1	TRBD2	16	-	TGTGCCAGCTCAGCCTACGGGACTAGCGGTCACAATGAGCAGTTCTTC	CASSAYGTSGHNEQFF
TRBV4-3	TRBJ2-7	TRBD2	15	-	TGCGCCAGCAGCCAAGAGGCGGGAGGGCCCTACGAGCAGTACTTC	CASSQEAGGPYEQYF
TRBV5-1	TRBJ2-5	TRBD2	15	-	TGCGCCAGCAGCTTGGGACTAGCTGGGGGGGAGACCCAGTACTTC	CASSLGLAGGETQYF